The sequence of this T cell receptor beta chain was determined in a study of control samples from healthy donors and cancer patients. The table came from immunoSEQ multiplex PCR; TCRdb's copy has only in-frame clones and leaves some out. The table lists 150,000 to 200,000 clones, approximately 92% of them singletons, with 1.2% to 1.5% in the top ten. Trimming removed 8 bases from V and 1 base from J, with 18 bases in between. CDR3 size: 15 residues. The germline gives CDR1 ENHRY, CDR2 SYGVKD. The source material was blood. The V gene is TRBV10-3, the J gene TRBJ2-7; D possibly uses TRBD1 or TRBD2 (7 bases each). The TCR was taken from a man aged 25-40 years in good health. The CDR3 DNA follows: TGTGCCATCGTAGGACAGGACGGGGGGTCCTACGAGCAGTACTTC. It is translated as CAIVGQDGGSYEQYF.